This is a list of T cell receptor beta chains from one sample in a study of neurological immune-mediated disorders. TCRdb itself ran the 5' RACE reads through MiXCR, one entry per CDR3 protein. Altogether about 50,000 distinct CDR3 sequences are present, around a tenth being singletons, with the ten largest covering roughly 5.2%. The sequencing sample was made of PBMCs. Source of these receptors: a man between 65 and 85 years old with HTLV-1-associated myelopathy (HAM/TSP). Both conserved end residues are part of each CDR3. The D gene is left open where the match is weak. Expanded clones are given a class, and other clones once, few, many or no size at all.

TRBV7-2	TRBJ2-1	.	TRBD2	15	CASNPLAEPYNEQFF	TGTGCCAGCAACCCTCTAGCGGAACCCTACAATGAGCAGTTCTTC
TRBV20-1	TRBJ2-3	.	.	14	CSATYGAATDTQYF	TGCAGTGCTACATACGGGGCTGCCACAGATACACAGTATTTT
TRBV5-5	TRBJ2-1	many	TRBD2	17	CASSHGLAGGSYNEQFF	TGTGCCAGCAGCCACGGACTAGCGGGAGGCTCCTACAATGAGCAGTTCTTC
TRBV7-3	TRBJ2-3	many	TRBD1	16	CASSRQPGQLTDTQYF	TGTGCCAGCAGCCGCCAGCCGGGACAGCTCACAGATACGCAGTATTTT
TRBV19	TRBJ2-1	many	.	12	CASIGFNNEQFF	TGTGCCAGCATAGGATTCAACAATGAGCAGTTCTTC
TRBV4-2	TRBJ2-3	many	TRBD2	14	CASSQVTSGHTQYF	TGTGCCAGCAGCCAAGTGACTAGCGGGCATACGCAGTATTTT
TRBV5-1	TRBJ2-3	many	TRBD1	16	CASSWRGTGSTDTQYF	TGCGCCAGCAGCTGGAGGGGGACAGGGAGCACAGATACGCAGTATTTT
TRBV12-3/TRBV12-4	TRBJ2-1	.	.	13	CASQGANYNEQFF	TGTGCCAGCCAGGGTGCCAACTACAATGAGCAGTTCTTC
TRBV28	TRBJ2-6	.	.	15	CASSLSETGANVLTF	TGTGCCAGCAGTTTGTCGGAGACTGGGGCCAACGTCCTGACTTTC
TRBV24-1	TRBJ2-2	many	.	15	CATRSQGSNTGELFF	TGTGCCACCCGATCGCAGGGGTCGAACACCGGGGAGCTGTTTTTT
TRBV18	TRBJ1-4	many	.	16	CASSLGRSATNEKLFF	TGTGCCAGCTCACTGGGCCGCTCTGCAACTAATGAAAAACTGTTTTTT
TRBV12-3/TRBV12-4	TRBJ2-5	many	TRBD1	15	CASSHTGTGDKTQYF	TGTGCCAGCAGCCATACCGGGACAGGGGACAAGACCCAGTACTTC
TRBV5-1	TRBJ2-1	many	TRBD2	13	CASSSGLAYEQFF	TGCGCCAGCAGCTCGGGACTAGCCTATGAGCAGTTCTTC
TRBV12-3/TRBV12-4	TRBJ2-1	once	.	12	CASSLGFNAQFF	TGTGCCAGCAGTTTAGGATTCAATGCGCAGTTCTTC
TRBV5-1	TRBJ2-1	many	.	14	CASSSIYSYNEQFF	TGCGCCAGCAGCTCTATTTACTCCTACAATGAGCAGTTCTTC
TRBV6-5	TRBJ2-2	few	TRBD2	13	CASKQAGRGELFF	TGTGCCAGCAAACAAGCGGGAAGAGGGGAGCTGTTTTTT
TRBV7-3	TRBJ2-2	many	.	13	CASSPSRAGELFF	TGTGCCAGCAGCCCCTCCCGCGCCGGGGAGCTGTTTTTT
TRBV9	TRBJ1-3	.	.	18	CASSVDAEPFSSGNTIYF	TGTGCCAGCAGCGTAGACGCTGAACCTTTCTCCTCTGGAAACACCATATATTTT
TRBV12-3/TRBV12-4	TRBJ1-5	many	.	14	CASTLGARGEPQHF	TGTGCCAGCACCCTGGGGGCACGAGGTGAGCCCCAGCATTTT